A single sample is the source of the 11 T cell receptor beta chains below, sequenced in a study of cytomegalovirus exposure and HLA in healthy donors. 60 Vbeta and 13 Jbeta primers were used in PCR. Sequencing was performed with immunoSEQ multiplex PCR; in TCRdb, only in-frame clones are kept and a portion is missing. In the table there are about 120,000 clones, about 80% of which are singletons. Material for sequencing was PBMCs. Receptors originate from a woman in her 40s in good health and CMV-seropositive.

This chain joins TRBV10-1 and TRBJ1-1; 9 positions agree with TRBD1. Germline V gene sequence: CDR1 WNHNN, CDR2 SYGVQD (reference sequence). J lost 5 bases, V lost 5 bases, and 6 bases had no gene match. The CDR3 contains 14 residues. CDR3 region: CASSTGGLRTEAFF. In nucleotides, the CDR3 is TGCGCCAGCAGTACAGGGGGCTTGAGAACTGAAGCTTTCTTT.

The genes are TRBV5-1 and TRBJ1-6, with D hard to call. V lost 3 bases and J lost 5, with 3 bases in between. CDR1 is SGHRS and CDR2 is YFSETQ in the germline V gene. CDR3 length: 12 residues. CDR3 amino acids: CASSSDNSPLHF. CDR3 DNA: TGCGCCAGCAGCTCTGATAATTCACCCCTCCACTTT.

This clone came up a few times. V gene TRBV2 combines with J gene TRBJ1-2, with 12 bases lining up with TRBD1. Germline loops: CDR1 SNHLY, CDR2 FYNNEI. This CDR3 has 15 amino acids. Trimming took 6 bases from V and 5 from J; bases not matched to a gene: 7. The CDR3 nucleotides are TGTGCCAGCAGGCCGGGACAGGGGGCTGGGTATGGCTACACCTTC. Protein product: CASRPGQGAGYGYTF.

J is TRBJ2-6 and V is TRBV5-1; D is perhaps TRBD1 (5 bases). The CDR3 spans 20 residues. Germline V gene data show CDR1 as SGHRS and CDR2 as YFSETQ. Trimming cost V 4 bases and J 0 bases, with 23 bases left between them. CDR3 nucleotides: TGCGCCAGCAGCCTAACAGGATTCAAGGAAGCCCGCTCTGGGGCCAACGTCCTGACTTTC. Translation gives CASSLTGFKEARSGANVLTF. Looking up the rest from reference TRBV5-1 and TRBJ2-6 gives the full variable domain: KAGVTQTPRYLIKTRGQQVTLSCSPISGHRSVSWYQQTPGQGLQFLFEYFSETQRNKGNFPGRFSGRQFSNSRSEMNVSTLELGDSALYLCASSLTGFKEARSGANVLTFGAGSRLTVL.

This clone was seen more than once but under ten times. The chain links TRBV6-5 to TRBJ1-1, with D uncertain. The CDR3 consists of 15 residues. Trimming took off 4 bases at V and 1 base at J, with 13 bases between the two ends. Germline V CDR1 and CDR2: MNHEY, SVGAGI. The CDR3 bases are TGTGCCAGCAGTTTGAGCGCTAACACGAACACTGAAGCTTTCTTT. Its protein product is CASSLSANTNTEAFF.

The chain joins TRBV27 to TRBJ2-1; 7 bases line up with TRBD1. From germline, CDR1 is MNHEY and CDR2 SMNVEV (reference sequence). V was clipped by 3 bases and J by 6 bases; unmatched bases: 8. The length of the CDR3 is 15 residues. This CDR3 is CASSFSGQSGNEQFF. The CDR3 nucleotides read TGTGCCAGCAGTTTTTCGGGACAGTCCGGCAATGAGCAGTTCTTC.

The rearrangement uses TRBV7-8 and TRBJ1-3; TRBD1 matches 9 bases. V shed 3 bases, J shed 3 bases, and the junction held 6 bases outside the gene matches. The CDR3 has 16 amino acids. Germline CDR1 SGHVS, CDR2 FQNEAQ. The CDR3 DNA sequence: TGTGCCAGCAGCTTGGTACAGGGGGCGTATGGAAACACCATATATTTT. It encodes CASSLVQGAYGNTIYF. The full variable domain, rest sourced from reference TRBV7-8 and TRBJ1-3, is GAGVSQSPRYKVAKRGQDVALRCDPISGHVSLFWYQQALGQGPEFLTYFQNEAQLDKSGLPSDRFFAERPEGSVSTLKIQRTQQEDSAVYLCASSLVQGAYGNTIYFGEGSWLTVV.

The CDR3 sequence: CASSPRWADYEQYF. For the CDR3, the DNA is TGTGCCAGCAGCCCCCGGTGGGCAGACTACGAGCAGTACTTC. The V gene is TRBV13, the J gene TRBJ2-7; D remains ambiguous. The germline CDR1 and CDR2 sequences are PRHDT and FYEKMQ (reference sequence). V shed 5 bases and J shed 3 bases, with 14 bases lying between them. The CDR3 has 14 amino acids.

This clone was seen only a few times. The chain combines TRBV9 with TRBJ2-2; maybe TRBD1 (5 bases). The CDR3 sequence is 13 residues long. Germline lookup yields CDR1 SGDLS and CDR2 YYNGEE. The V end lost 4 bases, the J end lost 4 bases, and 8 bases lay between the germline ends. CDR3 bases: TGTGCCAGCAGCCCCCAGGGCACCGGGGAGCTGTTTTTT. It codes for CASSPQGTGELFF. The variable domain in full, with the rest retrieved from reference TRBV9 and TRBJ2-2, is DSGVTQTPKHLITATGQRVTLRCSPRSGDLSVYWYQQSLDQGLQFLIQYYNGEERAKGNILERFSAQQFPDLHSELNLSSLELGDSALYFCASSPQGTGELFFGEGSRLTVL.

The chain combines TRBV29-1 with TRBJ2-1; a possible D gene is TRBD1 (6 bases). The CDR3 spans 13 residues. The germline CDR1 and CDR2 sequences are SQVTM and ANQGSEA. V gave up 3 bases and J gave up 9 bases, with 15 bases separating them. DNA for the CDR3: TGCAGCGTTGATGGCAGGGGACGGGGTGAGCAGTTCTTC. As protein: CSVDGRGRGEQFF.

This chain uses TRBV7-9 with TRBJ1-2, with D unclear. Trimming cost V 2 bases and J 1 base, with 8 bases left between them. Germline values: CDR1 SEHNR, CDR2 FQNEAQ (reference sequence). The CDR3 has 14 amino acids. For the CDR3, the DNA is TGTGCCAGCAGCTTAAACACACATAACTATGGCTACACCTTC. Amino acids: CASSLNTHNYGYTF.